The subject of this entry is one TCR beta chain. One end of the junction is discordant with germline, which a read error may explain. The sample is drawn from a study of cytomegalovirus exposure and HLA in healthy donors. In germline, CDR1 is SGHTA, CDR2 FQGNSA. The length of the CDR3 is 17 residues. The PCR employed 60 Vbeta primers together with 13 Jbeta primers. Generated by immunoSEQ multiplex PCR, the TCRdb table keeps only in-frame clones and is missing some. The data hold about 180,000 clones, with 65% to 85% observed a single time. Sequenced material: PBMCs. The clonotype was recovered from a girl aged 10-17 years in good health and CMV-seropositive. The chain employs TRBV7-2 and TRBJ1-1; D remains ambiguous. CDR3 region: CASNLGMRERVNTEAFF. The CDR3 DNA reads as TGTGCCAGCAACTTAGGCATGCGGGAAAGGGTGAACACTGAAGCTTTCTTT.